This TCR beta chain appears in the sequencing data of a study of shared clonotypes between healthy human individuals (dated by TCRdb to 2018 to 2020). About the full investigation: A few men and two women, aged 18 to 49 years, made up the cohort. For each donor, three plates each were used for CD4 naive and CD4 memory, two plates were used for CD8 naive, and one plate was used for CD8 memory. To estimate repertoire size and how much clonotype sharing occurs between individuals, the study deeply sequenced the blood TCR repertoires of 5 or 6 healthy adults. To increase sequencing depth and limit assay-specific biases, TCR repertoire library preparation and sequencing were carried out by different laboratories using diverse techniques. Between about 0.94 and 8.9 billion PBMCs per donor were obtained by leukapheresis. Overall results and qualifications from the work: Sharing across several donors was observed for around 5% of naive CD4, about 3.2% of naive CD8, about 2.3% of memory CD4, and roughly 0.4% of memory CD8 clonotypes. Larger estimated clonotype richness was generally found for naive subsets than for memory subsets. Based on pairwise subsampling, the degree of clonotype sharing among donors was expected to be affected by sequencing depth. Compared with non-shared clonotypes, the clonotypes found in all four sorted-subset donors had higher generation probabilities. Even with the large sequencing depth, rarefaction of the sorted-subset datasets indicated that sequencing was incomplete. Sampling was limited to blood, and TCR repertoires in tissue likely differ from TCR repertoires in blood. Because the study included a small number of donors, the genetic and exposure-history diversity represented was limited.

TCR CDR3 regions were amplified from genomic DNA by multiplex PCR using the deep immunoSEQ assay. For each cell subset, the extracted genomic DNA was distributed evenly across all wells of several immunoSEQ 96-well plates, and each plate served as one replicate. For sorted subsets, roughly 200 ng genomic DNA, equal to tens of thousands of T cell genomes, was loaded into each replicate PCR. Purified libraries were quantified with a Qubit 3.0 fluorometer, sized on a Bioanalyzer 2100, and re-quantified with the KAPA Library Quantification kit. Each immunoSEQ 96-well plate was sequenced on its own single-read 150-cycle Illumina NextSeq 550 flow cell. The authors' analysis ran thus. Because the immunoSEQ output held only junctional sequences and lacked quality scores, the filtering could not match the filtering applied to full-length reads. Sequences were annotated with PyIR, a Python wrapper for IgBLAST v1.9, and V/J genes and CDR3 were assigned using IMGT germline references. Reads were removed for weak V/J assignments (E-value above 1e-6), missing CDR3, stop codons, out-of-frame junctions, or ambiguous translated residues. V3J clonotypes were defined as sequences sharing an identical inferred V gene, J gene, and CDR3 amino acid sequence. Percentage overlap between repertoires was computed as shared unique clonotypes divided by the size of the smaller repertoire. RTK rarefaction, the Chao1 estimator, and Recon v2.1 estimates of unobserved clonotypes were used to assess repertoire richness. Generation probabilities for all TCRbeta clonotypes obtained by the gDNA method from a few donors were computed using OLGA. The source is immuneACCESS, and TCRdb retained only in-frame sequences with V and J called. Part of the clones is not carried over; for the studies checked, unresolved V genes explain less than half of this, and the remainder is unexplained. The V and J calls and clone size come from that table; D and trimming were worked out from the DNA. This sample holds roughly 2.2 million clones; over 85% were observed only once. Around 0.4% of the sample is taken by the ten largest.

For this clone: The antigen this receptor binds is unknown. Base qualities are missing; no much larger clone stands one base away.

Healthy HIV-negative adults with no recently reported acute infections or vaccinations were included as donors. Every donor was a Caucasian adult living in Nashville, Tennessee, USA. Magnetic negative selection was used to enrich CD4+ T cells, after which naive cells were positively selected on CD45RA and the negative fraction became the memory subset. After blood collection by leukapheresis, PBMCs were isolated using Ficoll-Histopaque density gradient centrifugation and then cryopreserved in the vapor phase of liquid nitrogen. Analytical flow cytometry was used to check the purity and quantity of every magnetically sorted T cell population. From each sorted fraction, genomic DNA was isolated and quantified by UV absorbance on a Nanodrop 2000c. In the germline V gene, CDR1 corresponds to SGHTA and CDR2 to FQGNSA. Including cysteine and phenylalanine, the CDR3 has 17 amino acids. Just CDR3 DNA is preserved here, 51 bases in frame from base 1. V and J are trimmed by 3 bases and 10 bases, and the gene matches miss 18 bases of the junction.

The sequenced sample consisted of naive CD4+ T cells from PBMCs. The label giving this sample's cell subset or site can be read as: CD45RA+ positively selected. The TCR originated in a man aged 18 to 30 in good health. Some clones in this sample may be carry-over from other donors' samples. The V and J genes are TRBV7-2 and TRBJ2-3, with TRBD2 identical over 8 junction bases. The DNA sequence is TGTGCCAGCAGCTTTGTCGGTTTGGGACTAGGGGTTGACGCGCAGTATTTT. This sequence encodes CASSFVGLGLGVDAQYF.